This T cell receptor (beta chain) was sequenced during a study of cytomegalovirus exposure and HLA in healthy donors. Primers included in the PCR were 60 Vbeta and 13 Jbeta primers. Profiling relied on immunoSEQ multiplex PCR, and the TCRdb table lists in-frame clones only, not all of them. The profile covers tens of thousands of clones, with approximately 68% appearing a single time and about 10% taken by the ten largest. Findings and limits, study-wide: The study listed some 160 cytomegalovirus-associated TCR beta chains. Judged likely to be a sequencing artifact was a cluster of highly shared sequence variants.

The table lists this clone with a few counts. As yet, its antigen is unknown. The CDR3 is 14 residues long. Germline V gene sequence: CDR1 SGHRS, CDR2 YFSETQ. Unmatched junction bases numbered 5, after V lost 4 bases and J lost 2 bases. Sequenced: PBMCs. The rearrangement uses TRBV5-1 and TRBJ2-7, with 8 bases that match TRBD2. The clonotype was recovered from a woman aged 25 to 39 in good health and CMV-seronegative. The chain's CDR3 is CASSHGLAPYEQYF. CDR3 sequence (DNA): TGCGCCAGCAGCCACGGACTAGCCCCCTACGAGCAGTACTTC.